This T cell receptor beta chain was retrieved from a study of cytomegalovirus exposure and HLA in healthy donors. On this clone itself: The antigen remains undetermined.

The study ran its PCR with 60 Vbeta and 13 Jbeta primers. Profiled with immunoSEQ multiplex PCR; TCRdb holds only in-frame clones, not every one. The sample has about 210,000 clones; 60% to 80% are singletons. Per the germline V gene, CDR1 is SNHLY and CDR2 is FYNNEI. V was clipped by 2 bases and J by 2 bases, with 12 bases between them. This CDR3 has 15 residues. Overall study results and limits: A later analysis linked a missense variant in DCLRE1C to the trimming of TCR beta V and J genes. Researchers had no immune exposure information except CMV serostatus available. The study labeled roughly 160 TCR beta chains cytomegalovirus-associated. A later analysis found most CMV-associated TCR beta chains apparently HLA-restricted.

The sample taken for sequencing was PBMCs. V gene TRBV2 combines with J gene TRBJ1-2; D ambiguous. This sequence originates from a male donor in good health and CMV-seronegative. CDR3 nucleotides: TGTGCCAGCAGTGAAAGCGGCAGGAGAAACTATGGCTACACCTTC. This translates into CASSESGRRNYGYTF.